This is a list of T cell receptor beta chains from one sample in a study of T cells expressing NK-cell markers. TCRdb re-called the 5' RACE reads; one entry per CDR3 protein, DNA not given. The sample table sets out 150,000 to 160,000 distinct CDR3 sequences. The specimen sequenced was blood T cells: a sorted CD56 or NKG2C T cell subset, CD4+ or CD8+ T cells, or bulk PBMC T cells (not recorded which). These receptors originate from a woman aged 45-65 years in good health. CDR3s include the opening cysteine and the closing phenylalanine or tryptophan. Fields, in order: J gene, V gene, CDR3 protein.

TRBJ1-1 TRBV24-1 CATRQGQYTEAFF
TRBJ2-2 TRBV5-1 CASSLEAGGSNTGELFF
TRBJ2-1 TRBV5-4 CASNTPGASGSNEQFF
TRBJ1-6 TRBV12-3/TRBV12-4 CASAGQSSPLHF
TRBJ2-1 TRBV20-1 CSARSLGLEGGPNEQFF
TRBJ2-3 TRBV11-2 CASRAQGTQYF
TRBJ2-7 TRBV11-3 CASNFRGKKPYEQYF
TRBJ2-1 TRBV19 CASSISLAGANEQFF
TRBJ2-1 TRBV12-3/TRBV12-4 CASSLVGWGNEQFF
TRBJ2-7 TRBV30 CAWSVLAVTGEQYF
TRBJ2-5 TRBV2 CASSELWGGETQYF